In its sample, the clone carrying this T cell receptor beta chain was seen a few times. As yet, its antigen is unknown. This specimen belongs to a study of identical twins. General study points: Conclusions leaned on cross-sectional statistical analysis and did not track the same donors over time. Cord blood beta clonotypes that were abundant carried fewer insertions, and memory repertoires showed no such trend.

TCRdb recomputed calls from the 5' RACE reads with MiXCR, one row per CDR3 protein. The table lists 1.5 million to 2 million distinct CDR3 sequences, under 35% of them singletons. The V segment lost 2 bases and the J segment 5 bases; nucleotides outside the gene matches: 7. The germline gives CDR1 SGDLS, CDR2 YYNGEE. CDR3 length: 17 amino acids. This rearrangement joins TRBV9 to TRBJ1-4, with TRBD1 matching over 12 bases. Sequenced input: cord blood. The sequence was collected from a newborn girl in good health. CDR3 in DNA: TGTGCCAGCAGCGTTACCGGGACAGGGGGCGGAAATGAAAAACTGTTTTTT. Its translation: CASSVTGTGGGNEKLFF.